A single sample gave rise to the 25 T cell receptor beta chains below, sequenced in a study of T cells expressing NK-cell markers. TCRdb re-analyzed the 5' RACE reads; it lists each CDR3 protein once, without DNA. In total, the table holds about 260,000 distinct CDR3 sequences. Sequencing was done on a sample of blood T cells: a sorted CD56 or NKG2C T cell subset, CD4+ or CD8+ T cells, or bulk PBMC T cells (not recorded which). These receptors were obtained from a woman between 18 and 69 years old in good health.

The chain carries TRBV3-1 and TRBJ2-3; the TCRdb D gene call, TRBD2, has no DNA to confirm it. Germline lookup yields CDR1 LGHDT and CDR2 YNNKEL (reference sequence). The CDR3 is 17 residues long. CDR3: CASSQPSPSGGGDTQYF.

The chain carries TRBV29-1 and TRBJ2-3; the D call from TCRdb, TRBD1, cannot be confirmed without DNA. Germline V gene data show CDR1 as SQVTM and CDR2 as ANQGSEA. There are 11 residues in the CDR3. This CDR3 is CSVGGTDTQYF.

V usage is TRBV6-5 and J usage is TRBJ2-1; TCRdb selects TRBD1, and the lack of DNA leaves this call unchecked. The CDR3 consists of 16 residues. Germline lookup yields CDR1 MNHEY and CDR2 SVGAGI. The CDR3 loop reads CASSYSSGGSYNEQFF.

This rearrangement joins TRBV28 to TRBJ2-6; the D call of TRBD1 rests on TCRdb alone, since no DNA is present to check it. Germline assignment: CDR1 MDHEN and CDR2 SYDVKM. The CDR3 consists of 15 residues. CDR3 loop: CASSPLLAGANVLTF.

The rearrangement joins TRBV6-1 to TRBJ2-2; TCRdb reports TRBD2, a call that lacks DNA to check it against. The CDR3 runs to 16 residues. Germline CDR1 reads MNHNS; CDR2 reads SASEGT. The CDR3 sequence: CASSRASGGSTGELFF.

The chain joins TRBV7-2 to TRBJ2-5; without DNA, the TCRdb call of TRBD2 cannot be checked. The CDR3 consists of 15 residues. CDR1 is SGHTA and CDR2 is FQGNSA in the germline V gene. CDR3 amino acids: CASSSTSGRVETQYF. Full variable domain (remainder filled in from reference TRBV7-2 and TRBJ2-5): GAGVSQSPSNKVTEKGKDVELRCDPISGHTALYWYRQSLGQGLEFLIYFQGNSAPDKSGLPSDRFSAERTGGSVSTLTIQRTQQEDSAVYLCASSSTSGRVETQYFGPGTRLLVL.

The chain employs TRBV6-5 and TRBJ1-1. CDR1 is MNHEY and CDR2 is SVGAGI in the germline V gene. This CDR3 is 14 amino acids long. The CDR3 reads CASSYSRGSTEAFF.

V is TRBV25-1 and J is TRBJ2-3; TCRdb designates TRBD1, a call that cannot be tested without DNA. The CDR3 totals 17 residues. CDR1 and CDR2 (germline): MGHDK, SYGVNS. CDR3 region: CASSARTMVQGPDTQYF.

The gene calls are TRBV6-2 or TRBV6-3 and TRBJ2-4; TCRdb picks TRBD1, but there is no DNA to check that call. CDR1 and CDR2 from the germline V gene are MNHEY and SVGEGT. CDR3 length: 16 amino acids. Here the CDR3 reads CATSYGTDLAKNIQYF.

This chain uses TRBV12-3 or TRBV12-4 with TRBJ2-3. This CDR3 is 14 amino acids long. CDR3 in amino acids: CASTLAGHTDTQYF.

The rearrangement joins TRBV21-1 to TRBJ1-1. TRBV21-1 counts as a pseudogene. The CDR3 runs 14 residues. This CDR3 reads CASSKEVARKEAFF.

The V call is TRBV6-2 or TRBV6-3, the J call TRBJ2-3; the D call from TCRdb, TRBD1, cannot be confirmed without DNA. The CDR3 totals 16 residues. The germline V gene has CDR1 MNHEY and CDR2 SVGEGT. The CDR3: CASSSPPGQGTDTQYF.

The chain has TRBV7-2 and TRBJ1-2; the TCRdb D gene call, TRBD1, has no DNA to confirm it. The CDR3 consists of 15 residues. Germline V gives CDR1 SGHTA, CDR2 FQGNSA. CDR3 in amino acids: CASSLSRDVFYGYTF.

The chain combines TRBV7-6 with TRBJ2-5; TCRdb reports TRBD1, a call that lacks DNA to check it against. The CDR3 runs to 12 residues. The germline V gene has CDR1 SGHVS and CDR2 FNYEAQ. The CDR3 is CATRGWGETQYF.

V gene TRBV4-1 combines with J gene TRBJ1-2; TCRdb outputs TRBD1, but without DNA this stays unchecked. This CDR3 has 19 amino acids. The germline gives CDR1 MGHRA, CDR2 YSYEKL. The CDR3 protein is CASSQRGSGGSSSNYGYTF.

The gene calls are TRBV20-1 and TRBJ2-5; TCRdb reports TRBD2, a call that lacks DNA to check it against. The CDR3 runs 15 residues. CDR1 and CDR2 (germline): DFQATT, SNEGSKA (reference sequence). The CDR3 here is CSARDPSGGVQTQYF.

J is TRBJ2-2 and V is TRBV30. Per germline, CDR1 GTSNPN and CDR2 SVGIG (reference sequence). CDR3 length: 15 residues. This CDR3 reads CAWRMGIANTGELFF.

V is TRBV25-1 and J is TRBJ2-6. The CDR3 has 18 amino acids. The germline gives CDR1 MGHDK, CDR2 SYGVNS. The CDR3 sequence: CASSEFVAGDTGANVLTF.

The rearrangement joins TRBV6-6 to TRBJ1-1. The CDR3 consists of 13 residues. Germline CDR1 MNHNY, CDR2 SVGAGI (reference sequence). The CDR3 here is CASSYRVDTEAFF.

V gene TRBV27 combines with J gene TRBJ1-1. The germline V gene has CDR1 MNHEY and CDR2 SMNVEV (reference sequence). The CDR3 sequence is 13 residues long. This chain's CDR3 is CASSKASATEAFF.

CDR3 region: CASSLSVGVYKNIQYF. This chain joins TRBV5-1 and TRBJ2-4. This CDR3 spans 16 amino acids. Germline assignment: CDR1 SGHRS and CDR2 YFSETQ.

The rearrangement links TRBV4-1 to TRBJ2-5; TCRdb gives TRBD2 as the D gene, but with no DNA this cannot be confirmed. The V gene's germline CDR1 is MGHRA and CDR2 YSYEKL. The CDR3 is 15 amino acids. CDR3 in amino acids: CASSPRGGSGETQYF.

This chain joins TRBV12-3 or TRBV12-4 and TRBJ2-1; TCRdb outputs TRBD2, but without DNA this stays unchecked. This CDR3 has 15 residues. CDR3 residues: CASSLTSTRSNEQFF.

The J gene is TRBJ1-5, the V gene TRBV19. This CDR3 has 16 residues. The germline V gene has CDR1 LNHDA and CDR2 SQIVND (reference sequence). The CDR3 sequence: CASSIAESLGDQPQHF.

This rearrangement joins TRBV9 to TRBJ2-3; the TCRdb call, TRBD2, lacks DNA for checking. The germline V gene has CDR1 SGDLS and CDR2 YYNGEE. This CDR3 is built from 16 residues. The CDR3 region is CASSPRVGPGRHTQYF. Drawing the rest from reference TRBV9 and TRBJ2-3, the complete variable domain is DSGVTQTPKHLITATGQRVTLRCSPRSGDLSVYWYQQSLDQGLQFLIQYYNGEERAKGNILERFSAQQFPDLHSELNLSSLELGDSALYFCASSPRVGPGRHTQYFGPGTRLTVL.